The table lists the clone carrying this TCR beta chain with a count of one. The antigen remains unidentified. The CDR3 totals 13 residues. CDR1 and CDR2 (germline): LNHNV, YYDKDF (reference sequence). V lost 7 bases and J lost 2, with 11 bases in between. The sample belongs to a study of cytomegalovirus exposure and HLA in healthy donors. General study points: In a later analysis, parvovirus B19, influenza, CMV and Epstein-Barr virus appeared linked to several top co-occurrence clusters. The study designated roughly 160 TCR beta chains cytomegalovirus-associated. Evidence from a later analysis indicated that most CMV-associated TCR beta chains looked HLA-restricted.

The PCR used 60 Vbeta and 13 Jbeta primers. TCRdb's table, derived via immunoSEQ multiplex PCR, lists solely in-frame clones and lacks some. Among tens of thousands of clones listed, about 69% were seen once. V usage is TRBV15 and J usage is TRBJ1-1; D unresolved. This sequence was found in a man aged 30-40 years in good health and CMV-seropositive. Specimen: PBMCs. CDR3 DNA: TGTGCCACCATAAGCGGGTACAACACTGAAGCTTTCTTT. Its translation is CATISGYNTEAFF.